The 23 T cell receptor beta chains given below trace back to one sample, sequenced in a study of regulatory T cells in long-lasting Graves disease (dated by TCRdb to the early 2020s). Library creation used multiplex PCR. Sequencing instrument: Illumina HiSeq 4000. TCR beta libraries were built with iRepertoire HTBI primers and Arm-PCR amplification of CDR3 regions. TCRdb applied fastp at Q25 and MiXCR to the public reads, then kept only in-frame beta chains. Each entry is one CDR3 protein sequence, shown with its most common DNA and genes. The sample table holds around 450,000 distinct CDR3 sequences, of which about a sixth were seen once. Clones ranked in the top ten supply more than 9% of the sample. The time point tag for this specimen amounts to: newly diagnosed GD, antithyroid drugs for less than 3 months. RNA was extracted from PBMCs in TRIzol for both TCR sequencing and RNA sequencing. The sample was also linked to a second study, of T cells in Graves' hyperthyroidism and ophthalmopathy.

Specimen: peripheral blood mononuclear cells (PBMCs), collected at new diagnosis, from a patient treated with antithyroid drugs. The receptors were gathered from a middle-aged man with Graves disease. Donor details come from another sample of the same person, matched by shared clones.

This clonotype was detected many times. The CDR3 sequence: CASSLVTSLTDTQYF. DNA of the CDR3: TGCGCCAGCAGCTTGGTGACTAGCCTTACAGATACGCAGTATTTT. The chain recombines TRBV5-1 with TRBJ2-3, with 7 bases matching TRBD2. CDR3 length: 15 residues. The V and J ends lost 0 bases and 3 bases, in that order; junction bases with no gene match: 4. The germline V gene has CDR1 SGHRS and CDR2 YFSETQ. Together with reference TRBV5-1 and TRBJ2-3, the CDR3 gives the full variable domain: KAGVTQTPRYLIKTRGQQVTLSCSPISGHRSVSWYQQTPGQGLQFLFEYFSETQRNKGNFPGRFSGRQFSNSRSEMNVSTLELGDSALYLCASSLVTSLTDTQYFGPGTRLTVL.

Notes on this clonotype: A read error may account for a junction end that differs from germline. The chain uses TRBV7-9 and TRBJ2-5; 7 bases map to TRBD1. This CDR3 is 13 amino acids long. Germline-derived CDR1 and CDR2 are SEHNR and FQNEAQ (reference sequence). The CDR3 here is CASSLTGEEAQYF. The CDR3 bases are TGTGCCAGCAGCCTAACAGGGGAAGAGGCCCAGTACTTC.

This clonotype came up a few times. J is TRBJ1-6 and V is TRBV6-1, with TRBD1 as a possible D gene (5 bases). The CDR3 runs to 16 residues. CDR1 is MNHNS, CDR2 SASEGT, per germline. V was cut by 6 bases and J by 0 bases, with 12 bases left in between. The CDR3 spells CASRATASSYNSPLHF. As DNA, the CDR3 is TGTGCCAGCAGGGCGACAGCGAGCTCCTATAATTCACCCCTCCACTTT.

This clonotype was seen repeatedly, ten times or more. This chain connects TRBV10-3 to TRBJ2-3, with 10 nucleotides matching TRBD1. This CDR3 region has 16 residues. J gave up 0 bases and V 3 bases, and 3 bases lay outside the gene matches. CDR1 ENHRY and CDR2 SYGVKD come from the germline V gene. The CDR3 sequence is CAISERTGGSTDTQYF. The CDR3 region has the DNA TGTGCCATCAGTGAAAGGACAGGGGGTAGCACAGATACGCAGTATTTT.

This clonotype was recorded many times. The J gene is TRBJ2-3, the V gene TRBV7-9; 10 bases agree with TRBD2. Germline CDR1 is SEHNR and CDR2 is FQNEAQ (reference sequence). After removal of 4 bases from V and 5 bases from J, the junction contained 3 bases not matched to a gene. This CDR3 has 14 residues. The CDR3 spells CASSSSGSEDTQYF. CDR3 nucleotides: TGTGCCAGCAGCTCTAGCGGGAGTGAAGATACGCAGTATTTT.

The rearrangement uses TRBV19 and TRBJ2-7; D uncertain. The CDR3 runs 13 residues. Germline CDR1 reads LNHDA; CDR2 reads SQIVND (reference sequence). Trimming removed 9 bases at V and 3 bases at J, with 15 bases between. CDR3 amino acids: CASSSVGGYEQYF. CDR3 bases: TGTGCCAGCAGCTCCGTGGGCGGCTACGAGCAGTACTTC.

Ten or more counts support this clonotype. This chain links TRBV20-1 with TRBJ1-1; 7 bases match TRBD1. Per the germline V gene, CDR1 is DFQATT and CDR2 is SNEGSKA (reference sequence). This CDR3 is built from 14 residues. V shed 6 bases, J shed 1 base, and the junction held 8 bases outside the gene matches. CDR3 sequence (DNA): TGCAGTGCAGACAGACAGGGTTCGAACACTGAAGCTTTCTTT. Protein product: CSADRQGSNTEAFF.

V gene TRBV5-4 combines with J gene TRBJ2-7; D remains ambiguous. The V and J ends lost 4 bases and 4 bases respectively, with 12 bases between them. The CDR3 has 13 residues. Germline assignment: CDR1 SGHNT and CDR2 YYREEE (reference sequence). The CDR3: CASSKSLFYEQYF. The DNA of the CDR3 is TGTGCCAGCAGCAAATCCCTCTTTTACGAGCAGTACTTC.

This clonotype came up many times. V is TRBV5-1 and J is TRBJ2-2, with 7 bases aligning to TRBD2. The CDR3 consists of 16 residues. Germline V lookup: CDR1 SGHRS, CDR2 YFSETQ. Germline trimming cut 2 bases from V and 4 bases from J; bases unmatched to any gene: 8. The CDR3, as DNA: TGCGCCAGCAGCTTATGGGAGGGCCTGGGCACCGGGGAGCTGTTTTTT. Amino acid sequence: CASSLWEGLGTGELFF.

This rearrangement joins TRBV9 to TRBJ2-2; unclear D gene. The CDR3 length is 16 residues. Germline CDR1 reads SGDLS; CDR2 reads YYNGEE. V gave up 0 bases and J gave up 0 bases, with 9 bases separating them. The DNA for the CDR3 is TGTGCCAGCAGCGTAGTGGGTAGCCCGAACACCGGGGAGCTGTTTTTT. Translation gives CASSVVGSPNTGELFF. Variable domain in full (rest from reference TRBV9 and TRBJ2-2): DSGVTQTPKHLITATGQRVTLRCSPRSGDLSVYWYQQSLDQGLQFLIQYYNGEERAKGNILERFSAQQFPDLHSELNLSSLELGDSALYFCASSVVGSPNTGELFFGEGSRLTVL.

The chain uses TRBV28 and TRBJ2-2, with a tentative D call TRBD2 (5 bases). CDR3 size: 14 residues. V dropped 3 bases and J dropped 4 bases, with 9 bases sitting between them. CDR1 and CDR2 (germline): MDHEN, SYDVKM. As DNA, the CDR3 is TGTGCCAGCAGTTTCGGTGGGAGCACCGGGGAGCTGTTTTTT. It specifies CASSFGGSTGELFF.

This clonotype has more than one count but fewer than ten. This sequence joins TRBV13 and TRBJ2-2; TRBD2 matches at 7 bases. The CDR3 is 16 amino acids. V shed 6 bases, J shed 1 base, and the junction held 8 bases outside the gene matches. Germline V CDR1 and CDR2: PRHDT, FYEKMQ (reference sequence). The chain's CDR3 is CASRGKRDRNTGELFF. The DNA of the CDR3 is TGTGCCAGCAGAGGAAAGCGGGATCGGAACACCGGGGAGCTGTTTTTT.

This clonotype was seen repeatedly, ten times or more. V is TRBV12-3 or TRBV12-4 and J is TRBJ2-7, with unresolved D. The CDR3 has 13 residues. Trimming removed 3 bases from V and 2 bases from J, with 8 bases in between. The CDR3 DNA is TGTGCCAGCAGTTTTAACAATGCCTACGAGCAGTACTTC. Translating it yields CASSFNNAYEQYF.

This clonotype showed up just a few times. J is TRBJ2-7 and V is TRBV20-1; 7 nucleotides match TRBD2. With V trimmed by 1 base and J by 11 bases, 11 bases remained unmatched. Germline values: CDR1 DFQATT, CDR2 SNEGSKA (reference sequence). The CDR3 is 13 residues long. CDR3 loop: CSARVRTRSAEYF. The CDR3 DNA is TGCAGTGCTAGAGTCCGGACTAGATCTGCAGAGTACTTC.

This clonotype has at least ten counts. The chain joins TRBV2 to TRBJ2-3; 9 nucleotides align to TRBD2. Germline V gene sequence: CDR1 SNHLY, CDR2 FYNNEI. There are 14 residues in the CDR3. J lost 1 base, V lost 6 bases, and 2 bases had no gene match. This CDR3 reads CASRRTSGTDTQYF. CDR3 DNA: TGTGCCAGCAGGAGGACTAGCGGCACAGATACGCAGTATTTT. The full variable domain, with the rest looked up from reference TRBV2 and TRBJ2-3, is EPEVTQTPSHQVTQMGQEVILRCVPISNHLYFYWYRQILGQKVEFLVSFYNNEISEKSEIFDDQFSVERPDGSNFTLKIRSTKLEDSAMYFCASRRTSGTDTQYFGPGTRLTVL.

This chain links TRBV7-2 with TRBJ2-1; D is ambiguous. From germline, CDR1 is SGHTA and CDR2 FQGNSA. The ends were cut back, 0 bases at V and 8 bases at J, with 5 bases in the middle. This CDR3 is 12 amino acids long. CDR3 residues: CASSLATHEQFF. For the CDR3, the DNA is TGTGCCAGCAGCTTAGCAACCCATGAGCAGTTCTTC.

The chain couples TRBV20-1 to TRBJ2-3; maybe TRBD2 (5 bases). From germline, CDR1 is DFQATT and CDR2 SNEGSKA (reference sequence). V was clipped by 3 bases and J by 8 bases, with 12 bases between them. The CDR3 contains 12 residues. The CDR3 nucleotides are TGCAGTGCTAGTCAACCTGAGGGTACGCAGTATTTT. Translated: CSASQPEGTQYF.

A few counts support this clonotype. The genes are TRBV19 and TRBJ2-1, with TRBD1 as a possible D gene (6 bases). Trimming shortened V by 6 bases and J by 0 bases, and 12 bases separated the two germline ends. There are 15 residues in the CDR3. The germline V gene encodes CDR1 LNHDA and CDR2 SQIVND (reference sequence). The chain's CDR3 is CASRSDSRSYNEQFF. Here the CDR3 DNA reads TGTGCCAGTAGATCGGACAGCCGCTCCTACAATGAGCAGTTCTTC.

Here the CDR3 reads CASSRTRGNEQFF. The CDR3 DNA sequence: TGTGCCAGCAGTCGTACTAGGGGTAATGAGCAGTTCTTC. The rearrangement uses TRBV12-3 or TRBV12-4 and TRBJ2-1, with D perhaps given as TRBD1 or TRBD2 (5 bases each). V lost 5 bases, J lost 7 bases, and 12 bases lay in between. CDR3 size: 13 residues.

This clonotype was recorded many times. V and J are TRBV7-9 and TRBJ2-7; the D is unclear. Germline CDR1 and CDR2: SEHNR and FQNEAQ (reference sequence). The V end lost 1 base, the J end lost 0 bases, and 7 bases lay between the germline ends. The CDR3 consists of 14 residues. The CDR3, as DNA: TGTGCCAGCAGCTTAGGGTCCGACTCCTACGAGCAGTACTTC. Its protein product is CASSLGSDSYEQYF.

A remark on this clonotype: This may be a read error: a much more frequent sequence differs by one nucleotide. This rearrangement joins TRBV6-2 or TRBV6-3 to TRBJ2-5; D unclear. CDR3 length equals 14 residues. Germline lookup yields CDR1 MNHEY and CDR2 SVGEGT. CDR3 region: CASSHSQSQETQYF. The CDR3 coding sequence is TGTGCCAGCAGTCACTCGCAAAGCCAAGAGACCCAGTACTTC.

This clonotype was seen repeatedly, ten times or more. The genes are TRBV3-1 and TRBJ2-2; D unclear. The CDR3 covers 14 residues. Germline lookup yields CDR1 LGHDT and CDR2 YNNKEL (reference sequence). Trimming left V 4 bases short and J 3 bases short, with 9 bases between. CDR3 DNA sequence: TGTGCCAGCAGCCCGACTTTCTACACCGGGGAGCTGTTTTTT. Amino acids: CASSPTFYTGELFF.

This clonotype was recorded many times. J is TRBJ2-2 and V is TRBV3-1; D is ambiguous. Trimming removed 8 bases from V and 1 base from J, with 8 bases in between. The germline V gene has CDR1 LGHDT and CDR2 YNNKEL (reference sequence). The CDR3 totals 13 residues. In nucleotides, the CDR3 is TGTGCCAGCCGGACCGGGAACACCGGGGAGCTGTTTTTT. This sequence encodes CASRTGNTGELFF.